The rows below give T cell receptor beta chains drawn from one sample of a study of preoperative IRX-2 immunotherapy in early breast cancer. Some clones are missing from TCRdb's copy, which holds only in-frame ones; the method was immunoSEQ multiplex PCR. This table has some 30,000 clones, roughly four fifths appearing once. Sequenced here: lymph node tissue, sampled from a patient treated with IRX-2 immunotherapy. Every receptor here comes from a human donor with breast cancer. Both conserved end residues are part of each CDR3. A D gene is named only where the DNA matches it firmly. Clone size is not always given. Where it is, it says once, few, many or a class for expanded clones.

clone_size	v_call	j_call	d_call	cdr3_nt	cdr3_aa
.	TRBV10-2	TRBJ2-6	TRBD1	TGCGCCAGCAGTGGGACAGGTAGCTCTGGGGCCAACGTCCTGACTTTC	CASSGTGSSGANVLTF
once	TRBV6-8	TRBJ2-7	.	TGTGCCAGCAGTGTTTATTTGGTCGGGGTGTGGGCTCTCTACGAGCAGTACTTC	CASSVYLVGVWALYEQYF
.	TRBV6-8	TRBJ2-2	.	TGTGCCAGCAGTTACCTCGGGGGCACCGGGGAGCTGTTTTTT	CASSYLGGTGELFF
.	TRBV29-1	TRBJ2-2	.	TGCAGCGCTTCCATCGCCGGGGTCACCGGGGAGCTGTTTTTT	CSASIAGVTGELFF
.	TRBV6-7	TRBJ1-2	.	TGTGCCAGCAGACGCGACAGGTGGGGTGGCTACACCTTC	CASRRDRWGGYTF
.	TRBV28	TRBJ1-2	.	TGTGCCAGCAGTTTACGATCGTATGGCTACACCTTC	CASSLRSYGYTF
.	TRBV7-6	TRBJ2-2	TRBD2	TGTGCCAGCAGCTTTGACGTTGCGGGAGCGAACACCGGGGAGCTGTTTTTT	CASSFDVAGANTGELFF
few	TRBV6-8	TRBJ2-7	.	TGTGCCAGCAGTGGCGCCGAGTATAATTCCTACGAGCAGTACTTC	CASSGAEYNSYEQYF
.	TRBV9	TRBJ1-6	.	TGTGCCAGCAGTGGCCACAGTGACAATTCACCCCTCCACTTT	CASSGHSDNSPLHF
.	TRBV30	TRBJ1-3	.	TGTGCCTGGAGTATTCCGGCTGGAAACACCATATATTTT	CAWSIPAGNTIYF
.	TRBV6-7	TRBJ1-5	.	TGTGCCAGCAGTGAACTAGGGTTAAGCAATCAGCCCCAGCATTTT	CASSELGLSNQPQHF
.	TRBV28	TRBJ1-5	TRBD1	TGTGCCAGCAAGACAGGGGCTAGCAATCAGCCCCAGCATTTT	CASKTGASNQPQHF
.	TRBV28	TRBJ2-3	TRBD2	TGTGCCAGCAGTTATCTTCTAGCGGGAGGGCCTGGGACAGATACGCAGTATTTT	CASSYLLAGGPGTDTQYF
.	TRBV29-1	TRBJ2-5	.	TGCAGCGTTGGTGGAATAAAAGAGACCCAGTACTTC	CSVGGIKETQYF
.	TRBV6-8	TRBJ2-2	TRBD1	TGTGCCAGCAGTTACACAGGGGAAACCGGGGAGCTGTTTTTT	CASSYTGETGELFF
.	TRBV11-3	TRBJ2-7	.	TGTGCCAGCACCCAAGGTAGGGGGGCCTACGAGCAGTACTTC	CASTQGRGAYEQYF
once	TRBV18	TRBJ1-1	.	TGTGCCAGCTCAACGGACGGCGCAGGAAACACTGAAGCTTTCTTT	CASSTDGAGNTEAFF
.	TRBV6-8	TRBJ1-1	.	TGTGCCAGCATGCGGGGCATCATGAACACTAAAGCTTTCTTT	CASMRGIMNTKAFF
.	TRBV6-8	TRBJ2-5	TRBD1	TGTGCCATCAAAGGACAGGGACAAGAGACCCAGTACTTC	CAIKGQGQETQYF
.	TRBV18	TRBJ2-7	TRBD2	TGTGCCAGCTCAGCGGGCTTAGCGGGGGCCTACGAGCAGTACTTC	CASSAGLAGAYEQYF
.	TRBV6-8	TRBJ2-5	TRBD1	TGTGCCAGCAGTGATCCCGCCACAGGGGCGGAGACCCAGTACTTC	CASSDPATGAETQYF
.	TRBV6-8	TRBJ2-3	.	TGTGCCAGCGCAGTTCGCACAGATACGCAGTATTTT	CASAVRTDTQYF
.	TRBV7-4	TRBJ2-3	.	TGTGCCAGCAGCTTGGTATCCCGACAGACAGATACGCAGTATTTT	CASSLVSRQTDTQYF
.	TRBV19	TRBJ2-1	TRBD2	TGTGCCAGTACCCCGGGAGGCGGACTAGCGCCGATACGCCAGGGGTTCTTC	CASTPGGGLAPIRQGFF
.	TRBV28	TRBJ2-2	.	TGTGCCAGCAGTTTACGCGAACCCTACAGGGATCCCGGGGAGCTGTTTTTT	CASSLREPYRDPGELFF
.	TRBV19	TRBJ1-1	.	TGTGCCAGTAGTAACCAGGGGTACACTGAAGCTTTCTTT	CASSNQGYTEAFF
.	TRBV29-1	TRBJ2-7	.	TGCAGCGTTGAAAAGGGGGGCCCTCCCGAGCAGTACTTC	CSVEKGGPPEQYF
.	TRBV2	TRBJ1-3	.	TGTGCCAGCAGAGCCCAGGGCCCTGGAAACACCATATATTTT	CASRAQGPGNTIYF
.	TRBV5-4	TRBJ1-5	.	TGTGCCAGCAGCTTGGTGCAGGGTGTGCATCAGCCCCAGCATTTT	CASSLVQGVHQPQHF
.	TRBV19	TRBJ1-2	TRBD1	TGTGCCAGTAGTATATCGATTGGGGAGCCGGGACAGTCGGGCTACACCTTC	CASSISIGEPGQSGYTF
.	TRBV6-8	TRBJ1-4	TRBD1	TGTGCCATCAGGGGGGGACGGAATGAAAAACTGTTTTTT	CAIRGGRNEKLFF
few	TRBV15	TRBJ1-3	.	TGTGCCACCAGCAGAGCGGGACAAGGGGGAAACACCATATATTTT	CATSRAGQGGNTIYF
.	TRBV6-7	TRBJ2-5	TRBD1	TGTGCCAGCAATACAGGGGTTGGAGAGACCCAGTACTTC	CASNTGVGETQYF
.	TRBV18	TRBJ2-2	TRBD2	TGTGCCAGCTCACCACTCAGCGGGGGCCTTCCCGGGGAGCTGTTTTTT	CASSPLSGGLPGELFF
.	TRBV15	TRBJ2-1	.	TGTGCCACCAGCAGAGTAGGGGTCGGTTCCTACAATGAGCAGTTCTTC	CATSRVGVGSYNEQFF
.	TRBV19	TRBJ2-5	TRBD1	TGTGCCAGTACTAAAGGACAGGGGCGGCGAGAGACCCAGTACTTC	CASTKGQGRRETQYF
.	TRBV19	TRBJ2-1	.	TGTGCCGCTTCTAGCGACTCCTACAATGAGCAGTTCTTC	CAASSDSYNEQFF